These 9 T cell receptor beta chains were all obtained from the same sample, sequenced in a study of blood T cell repertoires in COVID-19. TCRdb's table, derived via immunoSEQ multiplex PCR, lists solely in-frame clones and lacks some. The table lists approximately 500,000 clones, approximately 88% of them singletons, with roughly 8% in the top ten. Sequenced input: peripheral blood. These receptors were taken from a woman in her 50s with COVID-19, enrolled during active disease.

The V and J genes are TRBV9 and TRBJ1-1, with D tentatively TRBD1 (6 bases). Germline CDR1 is SGDLS and CDR2 is YYNGEE. This CDR3 contains 16 residues. V lost 0 bases and J lost 8, with 20 bases in between. CDR3 DNA sequence: TGTGCCAGCAGCGTAGAGGGGGTAGTAGGGGGTGTCGAAGCTTTCTTT. It is translated as CASSVEGVVGGVEAFF.

CDR3 residues: CASSGHLGDNNYGYTF. CDR3 nucleotides: TGTGCCAGCAGCGGCCACCTCGGGGACAACAACTATGGCTACACCTTC. The chain couples TRBV7-9 to TRBJ1-2, with a weak D call TRBD1 (6 bases). Germline values: CDR1 SEHNR, CDR2 FQNEAQ (reference sequence). The CDR3 spans 16 residues. Trimming removed 5 bases from V and 2 bases from J, with 18 bases in between.

This clone was observed once. The CDR3 reads CSAVLAGASSYNEQFF. CDR3 in DNA: TGCAGCGCCGTACTAGCGGGGGCCTCCTCCTACAATGAGCAGTTCTTC. The V call is TRBV29-1, the J call TRBJ2-1; 11 nucleotides agree with TRBD2. V trimming: 7 bases; J trimming: 0 bases; junction bases outside the gene matches: 8. Germline loops: CDR1 SQVTM, CDR2 ANQGSEA. CDR3 length: 16 amino acids.

CDR3 region: CASSQDTSGSTDTQYF. In DNA, the CDR3 is TGCGCCAGCAGCCAAGATACTAGCGGCAGCACAGATACGCAGTATTTT. The gene calls are TRBV4-1 and TRBJ2-3, with TRBD2 matching 8 bases. The CDR3 is 16 residues long. The germline CDR1 and CDR2 sequences are MGHRA and YSYEKL. J was trimmed by 0 bases and V by 0 bases; bases with no gene match: 2.

The rearrangement links TRBV2 to TRBJ1-6; 8 bases match TRBD1. V lost 3 bases, J lost 8 bases, and 6 bases stayed unmatched. CDR1 is SNHLY and CDR2 is FYNNEI in the germline V gene. The CDR3 is 15 amino acids. CDR3 nucleotide sequence: TGTGCCAGCAGTGATACGGACAGGGTCCATTCACCCCTCCACTTT. Its protein product is CASSDTDRVHSPLHF.

The chain has TRBV4-2 and TRBJ2-3, with 7 bases that match TRBD1. The CDR3 consists of 16 residues. From germline, CDR1 is LGHNA and CDR2 YNFKEQ. The J segment lost 4 bases and the V segment lost 4 bases, leaving 11 bases of the junction unmatched. The chain's CDR3 is CASSPSRGQRSDTQYF. The CDR3 nucleotides are TGTGCCAGCAGCCCCAGCCGGGGACAGCGCTCAGATACGCAGTATTTT.

The chain uses TRBV5-6 and TRBJ2-5, with 9 bases matching TRBD2. After removal of 4 bases from V and 2 bases from J, the junction contained 9 bases not matched to a gene. Germline V gives CDR1 SGHDT, CDR2 YYEEEE. The CDR3 runs 16 residues. The CDR3 loop reads CASSEPLAGGQETQYF. The CDR3, as DNA: TGTGCCAGCAGCGAGCCGCTCGCGGGGGGGCAAGAGACCCAGTACTTC.

V usage is TRBV11-2 and J usage is TRBJ2-1, with unresolved D. This CDR3 region has 14 residues. The V end lost 5 bases, the J end lost 0 bases, and 8 bases lay between the germline ends. The germline V gene encodes CDR1 SGHAT and CDR2 FQNNGV. The CDR3 here is CASSQESSYNEQFF. The CDR3 coding sequence is TGTGCCAGCAGCCAGGAAAGCTCCTACAATGAGCAGTTCTTC.

This sequence joins TRBV13 and TRBJ1-1, with D tentatively TRBD1 (6 bases). V dropped 3 bases and J dropped 4 bases, with 15 bases sitting between them. Per germline, CDR1 PRHDT and CDR2 FYEKMQ (reference sequence). This CDR3 comprises 15 residues. The CDR3, as DNA: TGTGCCAGCAGCTTCCGGGCAGGGGTAAGCACTGAAGCTTTCTTT. This gives the protein CASSFRAGVSTEAFF.